This is a list of T cell receptor beta chains from one sample in a study of blood T cell repertoires in COVID-19. Sequencing was performed with immunoSEQ multiplex PCR; in TCRdb, only in-frame clones are kept and a portion is missing. The table records over 150,000 clones, roughly 88% of them present only once. Sequences were obtained from peripheral blood. The receptors were sampled from an elderly man with COVID-19, enrolled during active disease. Each CDR3 is given with its conserved first and last residue. The D gene is left open where the match is weak. The size field is filled for only some rows; it gives once, few, many or a size class.

clone size | D gene | J gene | V gene | CDR3 DNA | CDR3 protein
. | TRBD1 | TRBJ2-1 | TRBV5-1 | TGCGCCAGCAGCTTGCAGGGAGGGACAGGGCCCTATGAGCAGTTCTTC | CASSLQGGTGPYEQFF
. | . | TRBJ2-5 | TRBV20-1 | TGCACCGGACAGCATGAAGAGACCCAGTACTTC | CTGQHEETQYF
. | TRBD2 | TRBJ2-3 | TRBV5-1 | TGCGCCAGCAGCCAATCACTAGCGGGGGGGCGAACGCAGTATTTT | CASSQSLAGGRTQYF
. | . | TRBJ1-5 | TRBV5-5 | TGTGCCAGCAGTTTTCAGACAGATCCCCAGCCCCAGCATTTT | CASSFQTDPQPQHF
once | . | TRBJ2-5 | TRBV7-2 | TGTGCCAGCAGCGTAACCGGACAGCAAGAGACCCAGTACTTC | CASSVTGQQETQYF
. | . | TRBJ1-2 | TRBV7-2 | TGTGCCAGCAGCTTAGAAATTTCAGGAAACTATGGCTACACCTTC | CASSLEISGNYGYTF
. | . | TRBJ1-2 | TRBV7-2 | TGTGCCAGCAGCTTAGATTTCATGGCTGTTCTGTATGGCTACACCTTC | CASSLDFMAVLYGYTF
. | . | TRBJ1-6 | TRBV3-1/TRBV3-2 | TGTGCCAGCAAACGGCTCGAAGGGGGTATCGGTTCACCCCTCCACTTT | CASKRLEGGIGSPLHF
. | . | TRBJ1-2 | TRBV5-1 | TGCGCCAGCAGCTTGGATCTTAAGGGGTTC | CASSLDLKGF
. | . | TRBJ1-1 | TRBV7-8 | TGTGCCAGCAGCTTGACAGAGAACACTGAAGCTTTCTTT | CASSLTENTEAFF
. | . | TRBJ2-7 | TRBV11-2 | TGTGCCAGCAGCTTAGGCCGAGTTTACGAGCAGTACTTC | CASSLGRVYEQYF
. | . | TRBJ1-2 | TRBV6-2/TRBV6-3 | TGTGCCAGCAGTTACGTTCGTGGGGGCCTTAACTATGGCTACACCTTC | CASSYVRGGLNYGYTF
. | . | TRBJ2-7 | TRBV19 | TGTGCCAGTAGCGGGGTAGACGAGCAGTACTTC | CASSGVDEQYF
. | . | TRBJ1-5 | TRBV6-6 | TGTGCCAGCAGTTCCTTTGGGCAGAAAAAAAATCAGCCCCAGCATTTT | CASSSFGQKKNQPQHF
once | . | TRBJ2-1 | TRBV6-5 | TGTGCCAGCACCTTACGTCGACAGTACTACAATGAGCAGTTCTTC | CASTLRRQYYNEQFF
. | TRBD1 | TRBJ1-2 | TRBV5-1 | TGCGCCAGCAGCCAGGACAGGTACTATGGCTACACCTTC | CASSQDRYYGYTF
. | . | TRBJ1-1 | TRBV11-2 | TGTGCCAGCAGCGCGCCTGGGGGGAGTAGGGGGAACACTGAAGCTTTCTTT | CASSAPGGSRGNTEAFF
. | TRBD1 | TRBJ1-2 | TRBV6-5 | TGTGCCAGCAGTCCGGGACAGGGGCCCGGTGGAGGCTACACCTTC | CASSPGQGPGGGYTF
. | TRBD1 | TRBJ1-6 | TRBV11-3 | TGTGCCAGCAGCTCAGCCCGGACAGGCTCCTATAATTCACCCCTCCACTTT | CASSSARTGSYNSPLHF
. | TRBD1 | TRBJ2-1 | TRBV25-1 | TGTGCCAGCCAGACCCCGACAGGGACCAATGAGCAGTTCTTC | CASQTPTGTNEQFF
. | TRBD2 | TRBJ2-1 | TRBV4-2 | TGTGCCAGCAGCCAAGACGCAACGGGGGGGCCCAACAATGAGCAGTTCTTC | CASSQDATGGPNNEQFF
. | TRBD1 | TRBJ1-1 | TRBV6-6 | TGTGCCAGCACATTGCAGGGGGACACTGAAGCTTTCTTT | CASTLQGDTEAFF
. | . | TRBJ2-3 | TRBV27 | TGTGCCAGCAGTTCCTTTGGAACTAGGGATACGCAGTATTTT | CASSSFGTRDTQYF
. | TRBD1 | TRBJ1-2 | TRBV6-5 | TGTGCCAGCAGTTACTCAGGGGGCGTCCAATATGGCTACACCTTC | CASSYSGGVQYGYTF
. | . | TRBJ1-6 | TRBV25-1 | TGTGCCAGCAGTGAACGGGGCTATAATTCACCCCTCCACTTT | CASSERGYNSPLHF
. | TRBD2 | TRBJ2-1 | TRBV5-1 | TGCGCCAGCAGCTTGGTTGGCGGGGGTTGGTACAATGAGCAGTTCTTC | CASSLVGGGWYNEQFF
. | . | TRBJ1-1 | TRBV6-5 | TGTGCCAGCAGTTTATCTCCCGGGGTGAACATTGAAGCTTTCTTT | CASSLSPGVNIEAFF
. | . | TRBJ1-3 | TRBV7-9 | TGTGCCAGCAGCTACGGACAGCACTCTGGAAACACCATATATTTT | CASSYGQHSGNTIYF
. | . | TRBJ2-1 | TRBV11-2 | TGTGCCAGCAGCCCCGCGGATTACAATGAGCAGTTCTTC | CASSPADYNEQFF
. | TRBD1 | TRBJ1-5 | TRBV18 | TGTGCCAGCTCACCTACAGGGGGACAGCCCCAGCATTTT | CASSPTGGQPQHF
once | . | TRBJ1-1 | TRBV19 | TGTGCCAGTAGTGAGGACAGAATGATGAACACTGAAGCTTTCTTT | CASSEDRMMNTEAFF
once | TRBD1 | TRBJ1-1 | TRBV6-5 | TGTGCCAGCAGCAACAGGGGTGACACTGAAGCTTTCTTT | CASSNRGDTEAFF
. | TRBD1 | TRBJ1-5 | TRBV7-9 | TGTGCCAGCAGCACTGACAGGGGTTGGCAGCCCCAGCATTTT | CASSTDRGWQPQHF
. | . | TRBJ1-5 | TRBV14 | TGTGCCAGCAGCCTGACAGTTTTTCAGCCCCAGCATTTT | CASSLTVFQPQHF
. | . | TRBJ2-3 | TRBV5-6 | TGTGCCACTTCATGGGGGGGCCGAACAGATACGCAGTATTTT | CATSWGGRTDTQYF
few | . | TRBJ2-3 | TRBV9 | TGTGCCAGCAGCGTAGTTGAGAACACAGATACGCAGTATTTT | CASSVVENTDTQYF
. | TRBD1 | TRBJ2-7 | TRBV7-8 | TGTGCCAGCAGCTTAGTGGACAGGGGCTACGAGCAGTACTTC | CASSLVDRGYEQYF
. | . | TRBJ2-4 | TRBV20-1 | TGCAGTGTCCTAGCCAAAAACATTCAGTACTTC | CSVLAKNIQYF
. | . | TRBJ1-5 | TRBV7-8 | TGTGCCAGCAGCTTAGATCTTAGGGGGACGAGCAATCAGCCCCAGCATTTT | CASSLDLRGTSNQPQHF
once | TRBD1 | TRBJ1-4 | TRBV5-4 | TGTGCCAGCAGCAAAGGGACAGGCTCGAATGAAAAACTGTTTTTT | CASSKGTGSNEKLFF
. | TRBD1 | TRBJ1-5 | TRBV19 | TGTGCCAGTAGTCCGGGACAGGGTCGGCAGCCCCAGCATTTT | CASSPGQGRQPQHF
. | TRBD2 | TRBJ2-1 | TRBV5-1 | TGCGCCAGCAGCGGAACCCGGGGGGGCTCCTACAATGAGCAGTTCTTC | CASSGTRGGSYNEQFF
. | . | TRBJ1-5 | TRBV7-9 | TGTGCCAGCAGTCCGGGGGGGCAGCCCCAGCATTTT | CASSPGGQPQHF
. | TRBD2 | TRBJ2-5 | TRBV3-1/TRBV3-2 | TGTGCCAGCAGCCAGGGACTAGTAGAGACCCAGTACTTC | CASSQGLVETQYF
. | . | TRBJ2-7 | TRBV6-5 | TGTGCCAGCAGTTACGACAGTTTCAACGAGCAGTACTTC | CASSYDSFNEQYF
. | . | TRBJ1-5 | TRBV5-1 | TGCGCCAGCAGCTTGGATACGGCAGGGCAGGGTCAGCCCCAGCATTTT | CASSLDTAGQGQPQHF
once | TRBD2 | TRBJ2-1 | TRBV28 | TGTGCCAGCAGTCCCATACCAGCGGGGGGGCAGAATGAGCAGTTCTTC | CASSPIPAGGQNEQFF
. | . | TRBJ1-6 | TRBV7-2 | TGTGCCAGCAGCTTAGCCAGGGGAACTAATTCACCCCTCCACTTT | CASSLARGTNSPLHF
. | TRBD1 | TRBJ1-4 | TRBV3-1/TRBV3-2 | TGTGCCAGCAGCCTAGGACAGGGGAGAGGAGTAGGTGAAAAACTGTTTTTT | CASSLGQGRGVGEKLFF
. | TRBD1 | TRBJ2-2 | TRBV27 | TGTGCCAGCAGTTTAAGTACAGGGGGCTTTACCGGGGAGCTGTTTTTT | CASSLSTGGFTGELFF
. | TRBD1 | TRBJ2-3 | TRBV19 | TGTGCCAGTAGTAAAGGACAGGGGGCTGGGACAGATACGCAGTATTTT | CASSKGQGAGTDTQYF